This note documents a single T cell receptor (beta chain) sequence. The record originates from a study of blood T cell repertoires in COVID-19. About the research overall: Some COVID-19 samples were acute and others convalescent; all came from the United States, Italy and Spain.

The method was immunoSEQ multiplex PCR; TCRdb's version includes in-frame clones alone and lacks a portion of them. The sample records 200,000 to 250,000 clones, around 89% being singletons. V shed 5 bases, J shed 5 bases, and the junction held 7 bases outside the gene matches. The CDR3 spans 15 residues. Germline CDR1 SGHTA, CDR2 FQGNSA. The chain uses TRBV7-2 and TRBJ2-3; 10 bases fit TRBD2. The sequence derives from a man aged 65 to 85 with acute or convalescent COVID-19. Source material: peripheral blood. The CDR3 nucleotides are TGTGCCAGCAGCGCCACTTGGACTAGCGGAGATACGCAGTATTTT. Protein product: CASSATWTSGDTQYF. The full variable domain, rest sourced from reference TRBV7-2 and TRBJ2-3, is GAGVSQSPSNKVTEKGKDVELRCDPISGHTALYWYRQSLGQGLEFLIYFQGNSAPDKSGLPSDRFSAERTGGSVSTLTIQRTQQEDSAVYLCASSATWTSGDTQYFGPGTRLTVL.